The source of this T cell receptor (beta chain) is a study of cytomegalovirus exposure and HLA in healthy donors (dated by TCRdb to about 2017). As for the study more broadly: In an earlier analysis of under 750 of the donors, 250 to 350 Gb of sequence data and 117 million unique TCR beta sequences from about 179 million T cells were reported. An early release that covered approximately 600 HLA-typed donors contained about 290 gigabases of sequencing data and roughly 84 million unique TCR sequences. Among the roughly 430 genotyped donors, under 90% belonged to the genetic ancestry cluster associated with self-reported Caucasian donors. The aim of the study was to test whether cataloging public T cell receptors could identify signatures of past pathogen exposure. Using immunosequencing, the study profiled T cell repertoires from some 670 subjects and related those repertoires to cytomegalovirus serostatus. In addition to the first cohort of hundreds of subjects, a separate validation cohort of approximately 110 different subjects was used. High-throughput TCR immunosequencing, statistical association of individual TCRs with disease status, and machine learning were combined to predict cytomegalovirus infection status. A later analysis re-examined previously published TCR beta repertoires from around 670 donors and added high-resolution HLA genotyping to investigate patterns of TCR occurrence. Rather than using new phenotypic data, the later analysis identified candidate immune exposures from TCR beta sequences and from how often those sequences occurred across donors. In an earlier analysis of about 590 of the donors, high-throughput TCR beta sequencing was used to judge whether each TCR beta V gene segment behaved as functional or pseudogenic. Donor age, sex, ethnicity and CMV serostatus were compiled together with the repertoire data. A later genetic analysis took genome-wide SNP genotypes for about three fifths of the 666 donors and used that subset as a discovery cohort. All discovery cohort repertoires had been generated using a single sequencing platform. Both class I and class II loci were covered by HLA typing, at four-digit resolution. The number of donors typed differed by locus, with 629-630 for A, B, C, DRB1 and DQB1, roughly 520 for DQA1, 606 for DPA1, and some 440 for DPB1. Because of strong linkage in the cohort, roughly five DR-DQ haplotypes were treated as single units for association and clustering. Across around 400 genotyped donors of the cohort, an average of about 240,000 unique TCR beta nucleotide sequences per donor were sequenced, and roughly a sixth of those sequences were non-productive. The full study reports these points: According to the authors, the approach could potentially be generalized to other disease states and immunological phenotypes. The study gave a list of under 200 TCR beta chains associated with cytomegalovirus. A group of highly shared sequence variants was considered likely to be a technical artifact of the sequencing pipeline. Most TCR sequences were seen in very few donors, while some public TCRs were found in many individuals. Only TCR beta chains were sequenced in this cohort, and the absence of alpha or paired-chain data limited detectable features. Because counts were too low, about 18 rarely observed V segments, including chromosome 9 orphons, were excluded from the earlier analysis of some 590 of the donors. Compared with equally common non-associated chains, HLA-associated TCR beta chains in a later analysis were more clonally expanded and had lower generation probabilities. Correlated functional status among segregating V segments might reflect linkage disequilibrium, but an unknown experimental factor could not be ruled out. In vitro tests confirmed that three of the cytomegalovirus-associated TCR beta chains recognize cytomegalovirus antigens. According to a later analysis, TCR association rates differed among HLA loci, with DRB1 alleles showing the most associated TCRs and HLA-C alleles showing the fewest. For the cohort, immune exposure information was limited to CMV serostatus. Compared with the roughly 700-donor mean, donors in an Asian-associated ancestry cluster had fewer N-insertions in productive TCRs, according to a later genetic analysis. A later analysis found that most CMV-associated TCR beta chains appeared HLA-restricted, with HLA associations seemingly driven largely by CMV exposure. In a later analysis, around 15,000 TCR beta sequences were associated with specific HLA alleles at a false discovery rate of 0.05. Presence/absence analyses assumed roughly uniform sequencing depth across donors, an assumption that may not hold. A further reported finding was that TCR beta sequences accurately predicted the HLA-A and HLA-B alleles for most subjects in the first cohort. According to a later analysis, parvovirus B19, influenza, CMV and Epstein-Barr virus appeared linked to several top co-occurrence clusters. Because some donors lacked HLA typing at each locus, the association tests relied only on the typed subset. A later genetic analysis associated a missense DCLRE1C variant with V-gene and J-gene trimming of TCR beta chains, and an independent cohort replicated the association. The classifier was reported to diagnose cytomegalovirus status with high specificity and sensitivity in both the original cohort and the validation cohort. Because the 87-base-pair reads could not distinguish some IMGT-functional V segments, including TRBV6-2 and TRBV6-3, those segments were excluded. Assigning TCR associations to individual alleles was difficult when HLA alleles, especially DR and DQ, strongly co-occurred. Broadly in line with IMGT annotations, most TCR beta V segments showed up in productive rearrangements about 90% or about 30% of the time in an earlier analysis of 587 of the donors.

The library was obtained by the immunoSEQ multiplex PCR assay. For the multiplex PCR, a mixture combining 60 forward primers for TCR Vbeta segments and 13 reverse primers for TCR Jbeta segments was used. The CDR3 region of rearranged TCR beta genes was amplified from genomic DNA by a multiplex PCR assay. The amplified TCR beta libraries were sequenced on the Illumina HiSeq System as 87-base-pair reads. The study's own analysis went as follows. A later analysis counted tens of millions of unique TCR beta chains across the 600 to 850 repertoires, and 9 million to 14 million of these chains were shared by at least two donors. Raw reads were error-corrected and collapsed into unique sequences by a nearest-neighbor algorithm in which closely related sequences were merged to remove PCR and sequencing errors. V, D and J gene segments were assigned by aligning CDR3 sequences to IMGT reference sequences. For a sequence to be retained, a match of at least six nucleotides to both a V gene segment and a J gene segment was required. Rearrangements were classified as productive when the CDR3 lacked stop codons and remained in frame with V and J, and all other rearrangements were classified as non-productive. Following IMGT convention, CDR3 was defined as the stretch from the second conserved V-encoded cysteine up to the conserved J-encoded phenylalanine. Sequences without an unambiguous match to a single V gene segment were excluded from the earlier analysis of 450 to 750 of the donors. An earlier analysis of a few hundred of the donors called V segments functional above 56.7% productive rearrangements and segregating when the between-donor standard deviation exceeded 5%. A statistical classification framework was developed to diagnose cytomegalovirus status using the catalog of TCR beta chain sequences. V and J gene assignment, in a later analysis, came from comparing TCR nucleotide sequences with IMGT/GENE-DB human TR gene sequences. A later analysis assigned CDR3 sequences and most-parsimonious VDJ recombination scenarios with the TCRdist pipeline. In a later analysis, every TCR beta chain was defined by the combination of its CDR3 amino acid sequence and its V-gene family, and reads without a unique V-gene family were dropped. In a later analysis, around 600 highly shared, low-generation-probability nucleotide sequences were removed to address suspected cross-contamination and a sequencing artifact. In a later analysis, a clonal expansion index for each public chain was calculated from normalized within-repertoire ranks of inferred template counts. In a later analysis, generation probabilities were computed with a VDJ recombination model fitted to out-of-frame rearrangements, and the resulting probabilities were checked against IGoR. In a later analysis, hypergeometric tests were used to score TCR-TCR, TCR-HLA and TCR-CMV co-occurrence, with a repertoire-size bias correction applied to TCR pairs. To estimate false discovery rates, a later analysis permuted the HLA or CMV assignments 20 times. In a later analysis, co-occurring TCRs were grouped using DBSCAN, and TCRdist sequence similarity was added for clustering within HLA-allele-positive subsets. Repertoires with fewer than 30,000 or more than 120,000 public chains, plus five repertoires with anomalous nucleotide sharing, were excluded from co-occurrence clustering. Imported from immuneACCESS, the table was reduced by TCRdb to in-frame sequences with V and J called. These copies leave out some clones; in studies compared against another copy, an unresolved V gene accounts for under half, and the cause of the remainder is not known. V, J and clone size are those of that table, while D and trimming were read from the DNA. In all, the sample holds some 96,000 clones, and roughly three quarters of those were seen once. Around 0.74% of the sample lies in the top ten.

In total, approximately 610 healthy bone marrow donors made up the cohort. Cohort members were all nominally healthy when sampled, although unrecorded immune exposures were likely present. The donor tested CMV seronegative, placing the donor among the roughly 400 seronegative members of the cohort. Each donor provided a peripheral blood sample, and peripheral blood mononuclear cells were used for TCR beta sequencing. Genomic DNA was extracted from the blood cell samples with the Qiagen DNeasy Blood Extraction Kit. The germline V gene supplies CDR1 KGHSH and CDR2 LQKENI. Germline trimming amounts to 2 bases on V and 11 bases on J, with 11 as the count of junction bases outside the gene matches. The CDR3, from cysteine to phenylalanine, totals 15 residues. The CDR3 DNA has 45 bases and is translated from base 1. Points on this clone: This clone's antigen is unknown. Qualities for individual bases were not recorded, and no much larger clone is one base off.

The receptor was derived from an older woman in good health and CMV-seronegative. Sequencing input: PBMCs. The chain is encoded by TRBV18 joined to TRBJ1-5, with TRBD1 matching 8 junction bases. The CDR3 protein is CASSPGTGPVASQHF. The nucleotide sequence reads as follows: TGTGCCAGCTCACCAGGGACAGGACCTGTCGCCTCCCAGCATTTT.